This note documents a single TCR beta chain sequence. Its cognate antigen is unknown. A read error may explain this, as a much larger clone is one base away. The sample originates from a study of T-cell reconstitution after alpha-beta-depleted transplantation in children. The CDR3 extends over 19 amino acids. The germline CDR1 and CDR2 sequences are MDHEN and SYDVKM. The V and J ends lost 8 bases and 1 base, in that order; junction bases with no gene match: 17. As it was prepared, the TCRbeta library received unique molecular identifiers. TCRdb independently ran MiXCR on the PCR reads; one entry per CDR3 protein. The table lists around 240,000 distinct CDR3 sequences, 7.5% to 9.5% of them singletons, with 6.3% in the top ten. Whole-study results and caveats: T-cell counts and diversity were attributed mostly to newly produced T cells one year after transplant. Surviving recipient T cells and intrathymic progenitors accounted for some patients' high TCRbeta diversity at day 60. The origin of alpha-beta T cells about two months after transplant was reportedly several hundred expanded graft clones.

The V call is TRBV28, the J call TRBJ2-6; 7 bases match TRBD2. This TCR derives from a male patient between 5 and 17 years old who had a stem cell transplant for acute lymphoblastic leukemia, so the T cells may come from the graft donor. The source was PBMCs, mostly from graft donor cells, collected 180 days after TCRalphabeta/CD19-depleted stem cell transplant. This CDR3 reads CASGSMTSILSSGANVLTF. Here the CDR3 DNA reads TGTGCCAGCGGTTCGATGACTAGCATCTTGTCGTCTGGGGCCAACGTCCTGACTTTC.